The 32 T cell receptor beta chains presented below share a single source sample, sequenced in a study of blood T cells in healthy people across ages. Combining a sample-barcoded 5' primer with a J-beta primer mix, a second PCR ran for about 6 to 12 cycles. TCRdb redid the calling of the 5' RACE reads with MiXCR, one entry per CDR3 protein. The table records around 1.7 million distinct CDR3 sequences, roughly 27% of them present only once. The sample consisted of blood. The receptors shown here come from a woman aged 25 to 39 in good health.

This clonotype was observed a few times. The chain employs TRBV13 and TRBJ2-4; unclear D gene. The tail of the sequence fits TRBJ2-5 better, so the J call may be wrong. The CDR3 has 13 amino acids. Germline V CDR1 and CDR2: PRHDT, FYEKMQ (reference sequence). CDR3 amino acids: CASSIVGEETQYF. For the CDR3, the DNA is TGTGCCAGCTCTATAGTTGGTGAAGAGACCCAGTACTTC.

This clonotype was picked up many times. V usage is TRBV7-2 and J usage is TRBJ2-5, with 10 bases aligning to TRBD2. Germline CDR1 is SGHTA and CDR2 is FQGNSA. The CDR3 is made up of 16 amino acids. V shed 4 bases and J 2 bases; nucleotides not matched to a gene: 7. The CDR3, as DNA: TGTGCCAGCAGCTCCCAACGACTAGCGGGTCAAGAGACCCAGTACTTC. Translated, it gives CASSSQRLAGQETQYF.

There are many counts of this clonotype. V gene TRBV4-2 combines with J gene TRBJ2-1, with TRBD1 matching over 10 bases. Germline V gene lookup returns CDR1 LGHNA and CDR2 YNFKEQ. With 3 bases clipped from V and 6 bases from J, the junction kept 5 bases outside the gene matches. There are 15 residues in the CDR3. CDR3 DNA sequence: TGTGCCAGCAGCCAGGGACAGGGGACTAGCAATGAGCAGTTCTTC. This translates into CASSQGQGTSNEQFF.

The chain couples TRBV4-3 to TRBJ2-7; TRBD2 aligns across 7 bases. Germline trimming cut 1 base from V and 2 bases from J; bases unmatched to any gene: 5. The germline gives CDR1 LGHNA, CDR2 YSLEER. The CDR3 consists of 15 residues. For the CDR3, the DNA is TGCGCCAGCAGCCAAGGGGAGGGACCAACCTACGAGCAGTACTTC. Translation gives CASSQGEGPTYEQYF.

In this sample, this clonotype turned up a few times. CDR3 loop: CASSRPIERGGEFF. The CDR3 coding sequence is TGTGCCAGCAGCCGCCCGATTGAGCGGGGGGGGGAGTTCTTC. This chain uses TRBV6-2 or TRBV6-3 with TRBJ2-1, with TRBD2 matching over 10 bases. Germline loops: CDR1 MNHEY, CDR2 SVGEGT. V gave up 6 bases and J gave up 14 bases; unmatched junction bases: 13. The CDR3 is 14 residues long.

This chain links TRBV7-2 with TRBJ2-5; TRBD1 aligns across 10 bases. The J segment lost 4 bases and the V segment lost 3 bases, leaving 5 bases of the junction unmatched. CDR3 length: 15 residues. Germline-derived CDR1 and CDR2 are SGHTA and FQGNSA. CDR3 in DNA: TGTGCCAGCAGCTTCGGGACAGGGGATACAGAGACCCAGTACTTC. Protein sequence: CASSFGTGDTETQYF. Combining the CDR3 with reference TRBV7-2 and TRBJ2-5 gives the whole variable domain GAGVSQSPSNKVTEKGKDVELRCDPISGHTALYWYRQSLGQGLEFLIYFQGNSAPDKSGLPSDRFSAERTGGSVSTLTIQRTQQEDSAVYLCASSFGTGDTETQYFGPGTRLLVL.

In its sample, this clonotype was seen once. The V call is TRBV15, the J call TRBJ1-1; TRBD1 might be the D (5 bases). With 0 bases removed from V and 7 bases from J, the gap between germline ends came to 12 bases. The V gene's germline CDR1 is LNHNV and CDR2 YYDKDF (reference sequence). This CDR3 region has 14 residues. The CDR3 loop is CATSRDGASGEAFF. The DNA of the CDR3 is TGTGCCACCAGCAGAGATGGGGCGTCGGGTGAAGCTTTCTTT.

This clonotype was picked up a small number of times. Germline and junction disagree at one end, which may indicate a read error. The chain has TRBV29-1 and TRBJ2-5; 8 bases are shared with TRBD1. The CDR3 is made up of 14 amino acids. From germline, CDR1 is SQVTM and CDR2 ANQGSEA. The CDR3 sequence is CGVVPDRVAGEQYF. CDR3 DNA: TGCGGCGTTGTTCCGGACAGGGTCGCTGGTGAGCAGTACTTC.

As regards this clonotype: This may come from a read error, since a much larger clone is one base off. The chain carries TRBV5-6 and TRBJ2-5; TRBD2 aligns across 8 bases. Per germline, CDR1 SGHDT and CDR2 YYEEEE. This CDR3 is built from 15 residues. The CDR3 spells CAGSGEAGVTETQYF. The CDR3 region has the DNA TGTGCCGGCAGCGGAGAAGCGGGAGTGACGGAGACCCAGTACTTC.

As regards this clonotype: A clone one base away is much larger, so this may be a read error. This chain's CDR3 is CASSFVLGGEQFF. The CDR3 bases are TGTGCCAGCAGTTTCGTACTTGGAGGGGAGCAGTTCTTC. This rearrangement joins TRBV12-3 or TRBV12-4 to TRBJ2-1; a possible D gene is TRBD2 (6 bases). Trimming removed 3 bases at V and 10 bases at J, with 13 bases between. The length of the CDR3 is 13 residues.

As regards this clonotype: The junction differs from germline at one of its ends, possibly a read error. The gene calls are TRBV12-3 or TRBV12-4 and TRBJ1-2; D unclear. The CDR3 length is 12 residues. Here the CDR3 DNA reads TGTGCCGGCAGCGGGTCCAACTATGGCTACACCTTC. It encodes CAGSGSNYGYTF.

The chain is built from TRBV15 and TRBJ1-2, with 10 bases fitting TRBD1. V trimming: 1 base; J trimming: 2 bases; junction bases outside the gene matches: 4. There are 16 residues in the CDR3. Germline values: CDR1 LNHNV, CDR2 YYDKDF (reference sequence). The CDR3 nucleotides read TGTGCCACCAGCAGAGCCCCGGGACAGGGGAACTATGGCTACACCTTC. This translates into CATSRAPGQGNYGYTF.

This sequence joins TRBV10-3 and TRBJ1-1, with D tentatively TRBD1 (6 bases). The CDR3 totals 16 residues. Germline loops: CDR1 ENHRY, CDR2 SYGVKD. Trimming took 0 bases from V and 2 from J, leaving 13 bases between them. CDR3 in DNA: TGTGCCATCAGTGAGTCGAATGGGGGCAGAAACACTGAAGCTTTCTTT. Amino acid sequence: CAISESNGGRNTEAFF.

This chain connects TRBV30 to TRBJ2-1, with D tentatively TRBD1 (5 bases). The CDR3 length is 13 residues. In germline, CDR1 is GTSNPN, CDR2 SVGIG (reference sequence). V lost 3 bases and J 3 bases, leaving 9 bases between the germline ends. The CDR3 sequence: CAWSRAIYNEQFF. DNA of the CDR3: TGTGCCTGGAGCAGGGCGATCTACAATGAGCAGTTCTTC.

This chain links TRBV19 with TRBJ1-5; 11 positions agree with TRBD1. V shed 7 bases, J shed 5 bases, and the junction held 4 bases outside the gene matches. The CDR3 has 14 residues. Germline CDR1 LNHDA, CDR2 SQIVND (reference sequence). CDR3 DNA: TGTGCCAGTAAGGACAGGGGGCGGTATCAGCCCCAGCATTTT. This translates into CASKDRGRYQPQHF.

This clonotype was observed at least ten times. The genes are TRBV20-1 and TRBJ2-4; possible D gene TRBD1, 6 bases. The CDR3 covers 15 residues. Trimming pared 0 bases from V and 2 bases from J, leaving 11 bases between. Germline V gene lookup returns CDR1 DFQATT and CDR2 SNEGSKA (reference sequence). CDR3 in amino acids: CSARDLGHPKNIQYF. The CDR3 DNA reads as TGCAGTGCTAGAGATCTGGGACATCCCAAAAACATTCAGTACTTC.

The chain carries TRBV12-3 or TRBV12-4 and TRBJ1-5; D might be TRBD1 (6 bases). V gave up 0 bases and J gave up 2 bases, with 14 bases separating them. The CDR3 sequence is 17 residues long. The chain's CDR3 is CASSLAGSGAGNQPQHF. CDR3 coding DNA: TGTGCCAGCAGTTTAGCGGGTTCAGGGGCCGGCAATCAGCCCCAGCATTTT.

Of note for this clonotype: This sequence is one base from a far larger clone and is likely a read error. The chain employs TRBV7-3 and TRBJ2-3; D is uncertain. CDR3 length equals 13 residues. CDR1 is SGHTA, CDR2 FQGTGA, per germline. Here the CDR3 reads CANSLYSTDTQYF. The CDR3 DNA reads TGTGCCAACAGCTTATATAGCACAGATACGCAGTATTTT.

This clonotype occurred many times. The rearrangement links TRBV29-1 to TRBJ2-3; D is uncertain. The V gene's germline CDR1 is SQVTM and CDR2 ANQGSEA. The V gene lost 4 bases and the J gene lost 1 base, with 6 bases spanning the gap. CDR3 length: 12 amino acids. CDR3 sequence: CSVGHGTDTQYF. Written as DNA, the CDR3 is TGCAGCGTTGGACATGGCACAGATACGCAGTATTTT.

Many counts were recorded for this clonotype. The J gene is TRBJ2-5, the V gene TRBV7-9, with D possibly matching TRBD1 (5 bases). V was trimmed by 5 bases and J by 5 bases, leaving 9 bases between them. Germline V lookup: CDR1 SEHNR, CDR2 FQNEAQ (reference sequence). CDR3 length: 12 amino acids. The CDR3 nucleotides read TGTGCCAGCAGCATATCAGGGGAGACCCAGTACTTC. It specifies CASSISGETQYF.

CDR3 region: CASSLATAGGPNTGELFF. The CDR3 region has the DNA TGCGCCAGCAGCTTGGCCACGGCGGGGGGACCGAACACCGGGGAGCTGTTTTTT. The chain joins TRBV5-1 to TRBJ2-2; TRBD2 matches 8 bases. CDR1 is SGHRS, CDR2 YFSETQ, per germline. This CDR3 is 18 amino acids long. V trimming: 0 bases; J trimming: 0 bases; junction bases outside the gene matches: 7.

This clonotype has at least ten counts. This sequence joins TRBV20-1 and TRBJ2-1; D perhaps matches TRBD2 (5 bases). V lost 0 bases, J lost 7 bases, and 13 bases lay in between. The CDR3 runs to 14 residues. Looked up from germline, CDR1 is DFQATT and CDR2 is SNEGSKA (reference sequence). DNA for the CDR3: TGCAGTGCTAGAGATCCCCGGACTGGGAATGAGCAGTTCTTC. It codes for CSARDPRTGNEQFF.

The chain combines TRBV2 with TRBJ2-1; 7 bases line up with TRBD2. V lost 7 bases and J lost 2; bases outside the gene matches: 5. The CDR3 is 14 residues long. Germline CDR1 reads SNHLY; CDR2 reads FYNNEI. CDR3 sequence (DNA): TGTGCCAGCACGGGGGGACTAACCTACAATGAGCAGTTCTTC. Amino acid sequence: CASTGGLTYNEQFF.

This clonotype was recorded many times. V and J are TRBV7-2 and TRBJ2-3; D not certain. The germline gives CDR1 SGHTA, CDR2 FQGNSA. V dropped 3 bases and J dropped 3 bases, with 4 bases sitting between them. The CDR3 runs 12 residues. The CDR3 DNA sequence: TGTGCCAGCAGCTTCCAAACAGATACGCAGTATTTT. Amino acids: CASSFQTDTQYF. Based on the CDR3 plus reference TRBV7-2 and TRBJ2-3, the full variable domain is GAGVSQSPSNKVTEKGKDVELRCDPISGHTALYWYRQSLGQGLEFLIYFQGNSAPDKSGLPSDRFSAERTGGSVSTLTIQRTQQEDSAVYLCASSFQTDTQYFGPGTRLTVL.

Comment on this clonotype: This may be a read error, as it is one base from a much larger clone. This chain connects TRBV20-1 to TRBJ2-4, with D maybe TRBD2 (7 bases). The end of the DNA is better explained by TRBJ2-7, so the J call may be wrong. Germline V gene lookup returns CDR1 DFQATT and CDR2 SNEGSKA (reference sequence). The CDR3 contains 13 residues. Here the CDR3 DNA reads TGCAGTGCTTGGATGAGGGGGGGTAGCGAGCAGTACTTC. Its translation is CSAWMRGGSEQYF.

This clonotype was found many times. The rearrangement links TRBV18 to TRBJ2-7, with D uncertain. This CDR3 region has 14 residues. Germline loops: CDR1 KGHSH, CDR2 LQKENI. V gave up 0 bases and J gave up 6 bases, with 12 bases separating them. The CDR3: CASSPPFSGSEQYF. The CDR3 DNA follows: TGTGCCAGCTCACCACCCTTCTCAGGATCCGAGCAGTACTTC.

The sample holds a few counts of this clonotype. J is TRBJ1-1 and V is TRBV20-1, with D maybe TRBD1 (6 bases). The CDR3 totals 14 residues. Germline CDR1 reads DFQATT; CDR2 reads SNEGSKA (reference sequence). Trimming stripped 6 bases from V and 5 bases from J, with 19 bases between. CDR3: CSARRGGRGTEAFF. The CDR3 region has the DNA TGCAGTGCCCGTAGGGGGGGAAGAGGTACTGAAGCTTTCTTT.

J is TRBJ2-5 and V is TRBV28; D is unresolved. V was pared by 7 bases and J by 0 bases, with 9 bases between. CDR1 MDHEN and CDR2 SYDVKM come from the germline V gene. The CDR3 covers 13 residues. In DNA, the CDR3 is TGTGCCAGCATCGAACAGAACCAAGAGACCCAGTACTTC. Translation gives CASIEQNQETQYF.

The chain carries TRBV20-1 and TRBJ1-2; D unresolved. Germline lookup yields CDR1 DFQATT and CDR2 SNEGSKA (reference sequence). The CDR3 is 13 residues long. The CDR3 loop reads CRAAREPPYGYTF. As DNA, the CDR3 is TGCAGGGCCGCTAGAGAACCGCCCTATGGCTACACCTTC.

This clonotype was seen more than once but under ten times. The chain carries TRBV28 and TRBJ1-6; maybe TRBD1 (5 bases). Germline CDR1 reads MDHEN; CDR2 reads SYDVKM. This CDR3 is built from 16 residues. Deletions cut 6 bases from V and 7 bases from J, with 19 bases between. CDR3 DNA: TGTGCCAGCAGCTTGGGAGGCGGGAGGGACAATTCACCCCTCCACTTT. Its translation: CASSLGGGRDNSPLHF. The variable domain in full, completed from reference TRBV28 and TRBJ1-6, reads DVKVTQSSRYLVKRTGEKVFLECVQDMDHENMFWYRQDPGLGLRLIYFSYDVKMKEKGDIPEGYSVSREKKERFSLILESASTNQTSMYLCASSLGGGRDNSPLHFGNGTRLTVT.

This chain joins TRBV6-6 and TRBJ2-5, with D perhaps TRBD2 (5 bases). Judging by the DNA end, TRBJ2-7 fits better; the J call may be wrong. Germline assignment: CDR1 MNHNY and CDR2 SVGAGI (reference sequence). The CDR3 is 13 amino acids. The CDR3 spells CASSYGRAGEQYF. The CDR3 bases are TGTGCCAGCAGTTACGGCCGGGCGGGCGAGCAGTACTTC.

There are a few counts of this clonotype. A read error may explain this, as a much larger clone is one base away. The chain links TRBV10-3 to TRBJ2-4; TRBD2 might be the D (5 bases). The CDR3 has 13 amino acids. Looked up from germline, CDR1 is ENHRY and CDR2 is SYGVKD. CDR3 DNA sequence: TGTGCCATCGGTGAGTCGGGCGGGCACATTCAGTACTTC. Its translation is CAIGESGGHIQYF.